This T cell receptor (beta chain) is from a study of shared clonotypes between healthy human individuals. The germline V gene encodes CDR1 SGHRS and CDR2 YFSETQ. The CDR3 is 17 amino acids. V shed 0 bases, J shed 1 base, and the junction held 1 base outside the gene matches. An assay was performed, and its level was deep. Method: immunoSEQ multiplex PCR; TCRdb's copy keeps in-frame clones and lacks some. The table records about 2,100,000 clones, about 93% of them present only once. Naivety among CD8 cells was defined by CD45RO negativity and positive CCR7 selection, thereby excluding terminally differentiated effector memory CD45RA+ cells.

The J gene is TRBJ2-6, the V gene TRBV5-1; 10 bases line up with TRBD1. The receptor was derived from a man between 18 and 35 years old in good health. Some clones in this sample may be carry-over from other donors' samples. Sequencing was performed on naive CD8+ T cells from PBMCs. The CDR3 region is CASSLGQGASGANVLTF. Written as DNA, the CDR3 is TGCGCCAGCAGCTTGGGACAGGGGGCTTCTGGGGCCAACGTCCTGACTTTC.